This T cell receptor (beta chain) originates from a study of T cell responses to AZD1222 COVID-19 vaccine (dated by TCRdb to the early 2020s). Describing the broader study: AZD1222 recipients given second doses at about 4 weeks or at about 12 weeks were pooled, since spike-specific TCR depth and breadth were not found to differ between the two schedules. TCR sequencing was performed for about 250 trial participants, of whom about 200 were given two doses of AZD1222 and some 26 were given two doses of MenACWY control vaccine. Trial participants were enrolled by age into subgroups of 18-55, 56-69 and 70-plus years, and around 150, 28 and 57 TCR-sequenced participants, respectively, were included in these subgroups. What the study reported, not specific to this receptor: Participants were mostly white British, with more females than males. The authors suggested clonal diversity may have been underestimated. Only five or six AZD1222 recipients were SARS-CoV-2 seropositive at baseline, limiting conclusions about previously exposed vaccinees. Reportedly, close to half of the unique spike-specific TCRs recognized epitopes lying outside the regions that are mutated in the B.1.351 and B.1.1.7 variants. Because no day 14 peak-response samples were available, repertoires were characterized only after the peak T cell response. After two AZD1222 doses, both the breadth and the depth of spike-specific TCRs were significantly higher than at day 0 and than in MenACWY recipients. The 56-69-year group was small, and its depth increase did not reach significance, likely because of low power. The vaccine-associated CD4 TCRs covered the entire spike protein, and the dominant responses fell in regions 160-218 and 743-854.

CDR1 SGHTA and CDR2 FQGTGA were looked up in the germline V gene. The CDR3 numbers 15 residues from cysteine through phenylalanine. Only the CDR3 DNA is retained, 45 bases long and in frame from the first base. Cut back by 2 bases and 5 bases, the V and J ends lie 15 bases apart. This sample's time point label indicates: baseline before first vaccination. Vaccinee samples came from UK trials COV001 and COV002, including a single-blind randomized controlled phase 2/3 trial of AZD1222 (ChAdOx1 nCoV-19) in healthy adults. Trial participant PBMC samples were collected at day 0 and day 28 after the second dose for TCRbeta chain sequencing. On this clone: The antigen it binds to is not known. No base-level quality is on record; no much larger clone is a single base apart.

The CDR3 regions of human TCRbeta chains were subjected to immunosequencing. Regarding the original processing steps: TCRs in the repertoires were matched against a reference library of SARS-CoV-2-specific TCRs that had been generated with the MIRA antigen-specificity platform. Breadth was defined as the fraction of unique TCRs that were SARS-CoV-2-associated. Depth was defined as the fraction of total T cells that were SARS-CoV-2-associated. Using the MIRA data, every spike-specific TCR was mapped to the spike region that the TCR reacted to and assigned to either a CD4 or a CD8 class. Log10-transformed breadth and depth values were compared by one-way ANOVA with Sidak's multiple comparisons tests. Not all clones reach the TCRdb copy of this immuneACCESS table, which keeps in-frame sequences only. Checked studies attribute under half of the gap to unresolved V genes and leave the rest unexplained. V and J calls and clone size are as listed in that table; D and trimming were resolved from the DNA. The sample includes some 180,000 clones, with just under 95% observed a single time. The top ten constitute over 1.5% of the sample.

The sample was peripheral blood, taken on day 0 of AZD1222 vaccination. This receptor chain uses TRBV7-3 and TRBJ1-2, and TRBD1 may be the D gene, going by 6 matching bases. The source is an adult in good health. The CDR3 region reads CASSLGTTGRYGYTF. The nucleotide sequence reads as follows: TGTGCCAGCAGCTTAGGGACCACAGGGCGGTATGGCTACACCTTC.